This TCR beta chain was observed in a study of cytomegalovirus exposure and HLA in healthy donors. Turning to the study itself: Unique TCR beta sequences numbering some 110 million came from roughly 180 million T cells in an earlier analysis. Study-wide results and caveats: In all likelihood, a cluster of highly shared sequence variants was a sequencing artifact. Fewer N-insertions (relative to the roughly 610-donor mean) were reportedly seen in an Asian-associated ancestry cluster in a later analysis.

The PCR contained 60 Vbeta and 13 Jbeta primers. Some clones are missing from TCRdb's copy, which holds only in-frame ones; the method was immunoSEQ multiplex PCR. The sample has approximately 100,000 clones; less than 75% are singletons. V shed 1 base, J shed 2 bases, and the junction held 4 bases outside the gene matches. The CDR3 runs 16 residues. Germline values: CDR1 LGHNA, CDR2 YSLEER. This clone was seen only a few times. Antigen: not known. Sample: PBMCs. The chain is built from TRBV4-3 and TRBJ2-2, with TRBD2 identical over 7 bases. The TCR originated in a man in his forties in good health and CMV-seropositive. The chain's CDR3 is CASSQGEGFNTGELFF. CDR3 nucleotides: TGCGCCAGCAGCCAAGGGGAGGGATTCAACACCGGGGAGCTGTTTTTT.